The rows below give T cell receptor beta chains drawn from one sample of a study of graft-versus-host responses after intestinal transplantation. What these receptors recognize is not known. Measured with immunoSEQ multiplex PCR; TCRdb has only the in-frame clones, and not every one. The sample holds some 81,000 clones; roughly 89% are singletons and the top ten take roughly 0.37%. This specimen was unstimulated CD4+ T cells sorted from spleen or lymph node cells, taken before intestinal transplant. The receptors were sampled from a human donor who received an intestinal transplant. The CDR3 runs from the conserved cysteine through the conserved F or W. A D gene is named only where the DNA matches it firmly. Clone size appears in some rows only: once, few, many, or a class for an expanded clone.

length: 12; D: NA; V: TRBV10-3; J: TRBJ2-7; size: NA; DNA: TGTGCCATCAGGGGGCCTAGAATCGAGCAGTACTTC; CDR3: CAIRGPRIEQYF
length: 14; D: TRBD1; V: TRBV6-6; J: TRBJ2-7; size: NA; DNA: TGTGCCAGCAGCTCCGGGACAGGAACCTACGAGCAGTACTTC; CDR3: CASSSGTGTYEQYF
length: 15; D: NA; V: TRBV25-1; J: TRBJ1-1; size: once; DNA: TGTGCCAGCAGTGACTCACATAGGGGGGGGGCTGAAGCTTTCTTT; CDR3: CASSDSHRGGAEAFF
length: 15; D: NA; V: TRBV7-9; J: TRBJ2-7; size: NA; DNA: TGTGCCAGCAGCCCGACACAGGGCCCCTCCTACGAGCAGTACTTC; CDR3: CASSPTQGPSYEQYF
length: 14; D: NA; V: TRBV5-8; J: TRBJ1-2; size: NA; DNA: TGTGCCAGCAGCTTGCCGGGTGGAGACTATGGCTACACCTTC; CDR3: CASSLPGGDYGYTF
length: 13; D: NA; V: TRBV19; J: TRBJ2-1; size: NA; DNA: TGTGCCAGCAGGGCTCCAATGAAGGATGAGCAGTTCTTC; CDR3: CASRAPMKDEQFF
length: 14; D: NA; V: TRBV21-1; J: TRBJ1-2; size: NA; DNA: TGTGCCCCCGATCGGGGGGAACGGGGGTATGGCTACACCTTC; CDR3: CAPDRGERGYGYTF
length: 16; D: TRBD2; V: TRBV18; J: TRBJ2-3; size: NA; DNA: TGTGCCAGCGGAACCGGGGGGACCCAACGACCAGATACGCAGTATTTT; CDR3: CASGTGGTQRPDTQYF
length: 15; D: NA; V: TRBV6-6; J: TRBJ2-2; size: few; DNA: TGTGCCAGCAGACCCGGCGGTGTGAGCGCCGGGGAGCTGTTTTTT; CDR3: CASRPGGVSAGELFF
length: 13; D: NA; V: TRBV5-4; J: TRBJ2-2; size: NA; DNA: TGTGCCAGCCGGGGAGTAGGCACCGGGGAGCTGTTTTTT; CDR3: CASRGVGTGELFF
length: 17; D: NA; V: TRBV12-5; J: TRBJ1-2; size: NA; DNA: TGTGCTAGTGGTTTGCTAGTCCCCCCTCCCTCTAACTATGGCTACACCTTC; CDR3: CASGLLVPPPSNYGYTF
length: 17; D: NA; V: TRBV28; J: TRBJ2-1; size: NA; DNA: TGTGCCAGCAGTTCCCCAACTAGGGAAGTCTCCTACAATGAGCAGTTCTTC; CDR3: CASSSPTREVSYNEQFF
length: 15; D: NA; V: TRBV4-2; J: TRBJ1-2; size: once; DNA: TGTGCCAGCAGCTCAGAGGTTCAGCCAAATTATGGCTACACCTTC; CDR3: CASSSEVQPNYGYTF
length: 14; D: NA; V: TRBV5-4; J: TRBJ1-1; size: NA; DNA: TGTGCCAGCGGAGGTAGGGACATGAACACTGAAGCTTTCTTT; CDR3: CASGGRDMNTEAFF
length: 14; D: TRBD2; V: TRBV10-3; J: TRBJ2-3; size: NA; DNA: TGTGCCATCAGTGAGCGGGGGGATCGGGATACGCAGTATTTT; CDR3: CAISERGDRDTQYF